The 25 T cell receptor beta chains below were found in one sample sequenced in a study of blood T cells in healthy people across ages. The second PCR ran roughly 6 to 11 cycles with a sample-barcoded 5' primer and J-beta primers. TCRdb recomputed calls from the 5' RACE reads with MiXCR, one row per CDR3 protein. The data show 550,000 to 700,000 distinct CDR3 sequences, 25% to 30% seen once. The sample was blood. The receptors originated from a woman aged 70 to 79 in good health.

This clonotype was found many times. V is TRBV7-2 and J is TRBJ2-2, with D hard to call. CDR1 and CDR2 (germline): SGHTA, FQGNSA. The CDR3 has 13 residues. The V end lost 8 bases, the J end lost 7 bases, and 14 bases lay between the germline ends. CDR3 bases: TGTGCCAGCTGGCCCTCTCTCGGCGGGGAGCTGTTTTTT. Protein product: CASWPSLGGELFF.

This clonotype was found a few times. This chain connects TRBV25-1 to TRBJ2-5; TRBD1 aligns across 9 bases. The better agreement between TRBJ2-1 and the DNA end casts doubt on the J call. The length of the CDR3 is 16 residues. CDR1 and CDR2 (germline): MGHDK, SYGVNS. Written as DNA, the CDR3 is TGTGCCAGCAGCCTACAGGGGGCTTCGCCGCGCAATGAGCAGTTCTTC. This sequence encodes CASSLQGASPRNEQFF.

This clonotype showed up just a few times. The J gene is TRBJ1-6, the V gene TRBV6-5, with no clear D. Trimming removed 5 bases at V and 5 bases at J, with 16 bases between. CDR1 and CDR2 (germline): MNHEY, SVGAGI. The CDR3 has 16 amino acids. In DNA, the CDR3 is TGTGCCAGCAGTCCTGGGTGGGGTAGGAATAATTCACCCCTCCACTTT. It translates to CASSPGWGRNNSPLHF.

The rearrangement joins TRBV20-1 to TRBJ2-3, with 8 bases matching TRBD2. V was clipped by 5 bases and J by 0 bases; unmatched bases: 10. Germline values: CDR1 DFQATT, CDR2 SNEGSKA (reference sequence). The CDR3 contains 16 residues. CDR3 in DNA: TGCAGTGCTGCCCAATCGGGGGGGCCTAGCACAGATACGCAGTATTTT. It yields the protein CSAAQSGGPSTDTQYF.

CDR3 nucleotide sequence: TGTGCCAGCAGTTACGAGGACTCCTATAATTCACCCCTCCACTTT. Its protein product is CASSYEDSYNSPLHF. The chain couples TRBV6-5 to TRBJ1-6; no firm D call. The V end lost 2 bases, the J end lost 0 bases, and 5 bases lay between the germline ends. Germline loops: CDR1 MNHEY, CDR2 SVGAGI. This CDR3 contains 15 residues.

This clonotype was detected a few times. The V gene is TRBV7-2, the J gene TRBJ1-2; unclear D gene. The V gene's germline CDR1 is SGHTA and CDR2 FQGNSA. The CDR3 has 12 residues. V was pared by 1 base and J by 6 bases, with 6 bases between. CDR3 sequence: CASSLEWDGYTF. The CDR3 nucleotides are TGTGCCAGCAGCTTAGAATGGGATGGCTACACCTTC.

This clonotype has a handful of counts. The DNA of the CDR3 is TGTGCCAGCAGATCTCCTAGCGGGGGGAGAACCGGGGAGCTGTTTTTT. Its translation: CASRSPSGGRTGELFF. The V call is TRBV28, the J call TRBJ2-2, with 11 bases matching TRBD2. Germline V gene data show CDR1 as MDHEN and CDR2 as SYDVKM. This CDR3 has 16 residues. The trim removed 6 bases at V and 5 bases at J, leaving 8 bases unmatched.

This clonotype appeared a few times. The chain has TRBV11-2 and TRBJ2-2; tentative D call: TRBD1 (5 bases). The CDR3 has 15 amino acids. Per germline, CDR1 SGHAT and CDR2 FQNNGV. Deletions cut 3 bases from V and 6 bases from J, with 14 bases between. The CDR3 loop reads CASSFTGSGSGELFF. The DNA of the CDR3 is TGTGCCAGCAGCTTCACCGGGTCAGGGTCCGGGGAGCTGTTTTTT. The complete variable domain, with remaining parts taken from reference TRBV11-2 and TRBJ2-2, reads EAGVAQSPRYKIIEKRQSVAFWCNPISGHATLYWYQQILGQGPKLLIQFQNNGVVDDSQLPKDRFSAERLKGVDSTLKIQPAKLEDSAVYLCASSFTGSGSGELFFGEGSRLTVL.

This clonotype was found a few times. CDR3 loop: CASSQDQFTDTQYF. The CDR3 nucleotides read TGCGCCAGCAGCCAAGATCAGTTCACAGATACGCAGTATTTT. The chain combines TRBV4-3 with TRBJ2-3, with D unresolved. CDR1 and CDR2 from the germline V gene are LGHNA and YSLEER. The CDR3 extends over 14 amino acids. Trimming shortened V by 0 bases and J by 2 bases, and 6 bases separated the two germline ends.

There are a few counts of this clonotype. This chain links TRBV5-6 with TRBJ2-5, with unresolved D. Per germline, CDR1 SGHDT and CDR2 YYEEEE. Trimming pared 0 bases from V and 5 bases from J, leaving 11 bases between. This CDR3 is built from 14 residues. This CDR3 is CASSLGLDRETQYF. The CDR3 DNA is TGTGCCAGCAGCTTGGGCCTTGACCGGGAGACCCAGTACTTC.

This clonotype was seen more than once but under ten times. V usage is TRBV3-1 and J usage is TRBJ2-1; 9 positions agree with TRBD2. The J call may be in error: the DNA end matches TRBJ2-5 better. The CDR3 is 17 residues long. Germline V CDR1 and CDR2: LGHDT, YNNKEL (reference sequence). Here the CDR3 DNA reads TGTGCCAGCAGCCAAGATTTCTTCCTAGCGGGATCAGAGACCCAGTACTTC. This codes for CASSQDFFLAGSETQYF.

This clonotype was seen a few times. The V gene is TRBV7-9, the J gene TRBJ1-1, with TRBD1 matching over 7 bases. Trimming took 4 bases from V and 5 from J; bases not matched to a gene: 10. CDR1 SEHNR and CDR2 FQNEAQ come from the germline V gene (reference sequence). The CDR3 contains 15 residues. The chain's CDR3 is CASSSRQGVVTEAFF. The CDR3 DNA is TGTGCCAGCAGCTCCCGACAGGGCGTAGTAACTGAAGCTTTCTTT.

This chain connects TRBV4-2 to TRBJ1-3, with D tentatively TRBD1 (6 bases). This CDR3 comprises 16 residues. Germline-derived CDR1 and CDR2 are LGHNA and YNFKEQ. Deletions cut 2 bases from V and 0 bases from J, with 11 bases between. This chain's CDR3 is CASSQWGALSGNTIYF. In nucleotides, the CDR3 is TGTGCCAGCAGCCAATGGGGGGCCCTCTCTGGAAACACCATATATTTT.

There are a few counts of this clonotype. J is TRBJ1-6 and V is TRBV7-2; D might be TRBD1 (6 bases). The V gene lost 5 bases and the J gene lost 4 bases, with 12 bases spanning the gap. The CDR3 spans 15 residues. CDR1 and CDR2 (germline): SGHTA, FQGNSA. CDR3 coding DNA: TGTGCCAGCAGCGGCGGGACACCTTATAATTCACCCCTCCACTTT. Amino acids: CASSGGTPYNSPLHF.

This clonotype was counted only a few times. The chain employs TRBV29-1 and TRBJ1-2; 7 bases map to TRBD1. The CDR3 sequence is 13 residues long. Unmatched junction bases numbered 5, after V lost 7 bases and J lost 0 bases. Germline V gene sequence: CDR1 SQVTM, CDR2 ANQGSEA. CDR3 sequence: CSDWDRANYGYTF. Written as DNA, the CDR3 is TGCAGCGATTGGGACAGAGCTAACTATGGCTACACCTTC.

This rearrangement joins TRBV18 to TRBJ2-5; 10 bases fit TRBD2. With V trimmed by 2 bases and J by 7 bases, 7 bases remained unmatched. The CDR3 is made up of 15 amino acids. Germline CDR1 is KGHSH and CDR2 is LQKENI. The CDR3 protein is CASSPTGTSEGTQYF. The CDR3 nucleotides read TGTGCCAGCTCACCAACCGGGACTAGCGAAGGGACCCAGTACTTC.

This clonotype was found once. This chain joins TRBV2 and TRBJ1-1; TRBD1 might be the D (5 bases). Trimming removed 4 bases at V and 5 bases at J, with 14 bases between. The CDR3 extends over 14 amino acids. Germline V gene data show CDR1 as SNHLY and CDR2 as FYNNEI. The chain's CDR3 is CASSGGRGGTEAFF. The CDR3 nucleotides are TGTGCCAGCAGTGGCGGGCGTGGGGGTACTGAAGCTTTCTTT.

This clonotype was observed a handful of times. The V call is TRBV7-2, the J call TRBJ2-5, with a tentative D call TRBD2 (6 bases). The CDR3 length is 18 residues. Germline CDR1 reads SGHTA; CDR2 reads FQGNSA. V dropped 4 bases and J dropped 6 bases, with 27 bases sitting between them. The DNA for the CDR3 is TGTGCCAGCAGCTCCGGCGGGAAGGCCGGGCATAATAAACAGACCCAGTACTTC. Residues: CASSSGGKAGHNKQTQYF.

This clonotype was found many times. The V call is TRBV4-3, the J call TRBJ2-1, with D hard to call. The ends were cut back, 0 bases at V and 2 bases at J, with 11 bases in the middle. Germline loops: CDR1 LGHNA, CDR2 YSLEER. The CDR3 loop spans 16 amino acids. The CDR3 coding sequence is TGCGCCAGCAGCCAAGAGTCAGGATCGACCTACAATGAGCAGTTCTTC. It yields the protein CASSQESGSTYNEQFF.

This clonotype has more than one count but fewer than ten. The genes are TRBV7-2 and TRBJ2-4, with TRBD2 as a possible D gene (7 bases). The CDR3 loop spans 15 amino acids. The germline CDR1 and CDR2 sequences are SGHTA and FQGNSA. Trimming removed 3 bases from V and 5 bases from J, with 14 bases in between. CDR3 coding DNA: TGTGCCAGCAGCTTCCGCTGGGGGGGGCAAAACATTCAGTACTTC. Translated, it gives CASSFRWGGQNIQYF.

The table lists this clonotype with a few counts. The chain combines TRBV9 with TRBJ2-1; the match to TRBD2 covers 16 bases. This CDR3 is built from 16 residues. After removal of 8 bases from V and 8 bases from J, the junction contained 10 bases not matched to a gene. CDR1 is SGDLS, CDR2 YYNGEE, per germline. The CDR3 here is CASGPGLAGGLDEQFF. The CDR3 DNA follows: TGTGCCAGTGGTCCGGGACTAGCGGGGGGGCTCGATGAGCAGTTCTTC. The variable domain in full, completed from reference TRBV9 and TRBJ2-1, reads DSGVTQTPKHLITATGQRVTLRCSPRSGDLSVYWYQQSLDQGLQFLIQYYNGEERAKGNILERFSAQQFPDLHSELNLSSLELGDSALYFCASGPGLAGGLDEQFFGPGTRLTVL.

The V gene is TRBV20-1, the J gene TRBJ2-1; D is possibly TRBD2 (6 bases). The V end was cut by 2 bases, the J end by 3 bases, with 17 bases between. The CDR3 spans 16 residues. Germline CDR1 DFQATT, CDR2 SNEGSKA (reference sequence). CDR3 amino acids: CSARSGLKAVYNEQFF. DNA of the CDR3: TGCAGTGCTAGATCGGGACTTAAAGCCGTCTACAATGAGCAGTTCTTC.

V usage is TRBV3-1 and J usage is TRBJ2-7; D remains unclear. The ends were cut back, 3 bases at V and 2 bases at J, with 8 bases in the middle. Germline CDR1 LGHDT, CDR2 YNNKEL (reference sequence). CDR3 length: 13 amino acids. The CDR3 loop reads CASSHGPPYEQYF. DNA of the CDR3: TGTGCCAGCAGCCATGGACCCCCCTACGAGCAGTACTTC.

The J gene is TRBJ1-2, the V gene TRBV30; D ambiguous. V lost 1 base, J lost 7 bases, and 7 bases lay in between. Germline V gene data show CDR1 as GTSNPN and CDR2 as SVGIG (reference sequence). The CDR3 consists of 11 residues. The DNA for the CDR3 is TGTGCCTGGAGTGACCGGTTTGGCTACACCTTC. Protein: CAWSDRFGYTF.

This clonotype was seen more than once but under ten times. V and J are TRBV25-1 and TRBJ2-6; D not resolved. Deletions cut 1 base from V and 12 bases from J, with 13 bases between. Germline V gene sequence: CDR1 MGHDK, CDR2 SYGVNS. There are 14 residues in the CDR3. The chain's CDR3 is CASSEFEDPSVLTF. CDR3 nucleotide sequence: TGTGCCAGCAGTGAATTCGAGGACCCGAGCGTCCTGACTTTC.